Listed here are 17 T cell receptor beta chains from one sample, sequenced in a study of T-cell reconstitution after alpha-beta-depleted transplantation in children. Unique molecular identifiers featured in how the TCRbeta library was prepared. Each CDR3 protein gets one entry after TCRdb re-called the PCR reads with MiXCR. The sample shows about 110,000 distinct CDR3 sequences, approximately 10% of them seen only once. The sequencing used PBMCs from the stem cell graft donor, collected from the stem cell graft. These TCRs come from a human donor who donated a stem cell graft to a child with acute lymphoblastic leukemia.

This clonotype has ten or more counts. J is TRBJ1-1 and V is TRBV9; D call uncertain. Germline CDR1 is SGDLS and CDR2 is YYNGEE. V was pared by 0 bases and J by 2 bases, with 14 bases between. CDR3 size: 16 residues. CDR3 DNA: TGTGCCAGCAGCGTAGACAGAGAGGGAATCAACACTGAAGCTTTCTTT. Protein: CASSVDREGINTEAFF. The variable domain in full, with the rest retrieved from reference TRBV9 and TRBJ1-1, is DSGVTQTPKHLITATGQRVTLRCSPRSGDLSVYWYQQSLDQGLQFLIQYYNGEERAKGNILERFSAQQFPDLHSELNLSSLELGDSALYFCASSVDREGINTEAFFGQGTRLTVV.

This clonotype was counted ten times or more. The gene calls are TRBV5-1 and TRBJ2-7, with TRBD2 matching over 8 bases. The CDR3 is made up of 17 amino acids. Losses at the gene ends were 4 bases for V and 0 bases for J; bases not matched to a gene: 12. Germline V lookup: CDR1 SGHRS, CDR2 YFSETQ. The CDR3 nucleotides are TGCGCCAGCAGCCAGAGTTTAAGCGGGAGCGGCTCCTACGAGCAGTACTTC. This translates into CASSQSLSGSGSYEQYF.

This clonotype was observed many times. This rearrangement joins TRBV6-1 to TRBJ1-4; 8 bases map to TRBD1. Germline lookup yields CDR1 MNHNS and CDR2 SASEGT. The CDR3 runs 15 residues. The trim removed 5 bases at V and 8 bases at J, leaving 10 bases unmatched. CDR3 DNA sequence: TGTGCCAGCAGTCCTGGGGACAGGTTTAAAGAAAAACTGTTTTTT. It yields the protein CASSPGDRFKEKLFF.

This clonotype was seen many times. The chain carries TRBV25-1 and TRBJ2-7, with 13 bases that match TRBD2. Trimming took 2 bases from V and 6 from J; bases not matched to a gene: 7. Looked up from germline, CDR1 is MGHDK and CDR2 is SYGVNS. The CDR3 is 16 amino acids. DNA of the CDR3: TGTGCCAGCAGTGAACCCGGGACTAGCGGGGTTTGCGAGCAGTACTTC. The encoded protein is CASSEPGTSGVCEQYF.

This clonotype was seen many times. CDR3 nucleotides: TGCAGTGCTCCTCCCCGGACTAGCGGGATTTACAATGAGCAGTTCTTC. Translating gives CSAPPRTSGIYNEQFF. The chain uses TRBV20-1 and TRBJ2-1; 12 bases map to TRBD2. CDR3 size: 16 residues. The V segment lost 5 bases and the J segment 4 bases; nucleotides outside the gene matches: 9. The V gene's germline CDR1 is DFQATT and CDR2 SNEGSKA (reference sequence).

This clonotype was seen ten or more times. The chain employs TRBV6-5 and TRBJ1-5; D is ambiguous. Germline values: CDR1 MNHEY, CDR2 SVGAGI. Trimming removed 4 bases from V and 2 bases from J, with 15 bases in between. The CDR3 has 16 residues. The CDR3 region is CASSFRRGGCNQPQHF. The DNA for the CDR3 is TGTGCCAGCAGTTTTCGACGGGGTGGTTGCAATCAGCCCCAGCATTTT.

This clonotype was counted many times. V gene TRBV20-1 combines with J gene TRBJ2-5; no definite D call. V lost 3 bases, J lost 2 bases, and 19 bases lay in between. Germline values: CDR1 DFQATT, CDR2 SNEGSKA (reference sequence). This CDR3 is built from 16 residues. The chain's CDR3 is CSASHPLEPSQETQYF. In DNA, the CDR3 is TGCAGTGCTAGCCACCCCCTAGAGCCTTCGCAAGAGACCCAGTACTTC.

This clonotype was seen repeatedly, ten times or more. V usage is TRBV6-5 and J usage is TRBJ2-1, with 10 bases lining up with TRBD2. This CDR3 has 14 amino acids. V was clipped by 5 bases and J by 5 bases; unmatched bases: 3. Germline CDR1 MNHEY, CDR2 SVGAGI. CDR3 in amino acids: CASSRGLADNEQFF. CDR3 nucleotides: TGTGCCAGCAGTAGAGGACTAGCGGACAATGAGCAGTTCTTC.

This clonotype was seen repeatedly, ten times or more. This chain connects TRBV7-2 to TRBJ2-7, with a possible D match to TRBD2 (6 bases). The CDR3 contains 16 residues. Germline V gene lookup returns CDR1 SGHTA and CDR2 FQGNSA. V shed 1 base and J shed 8 bases, with 21 bases lying between them. The CDR3 sequence is CASSLGRPSDPRKQYF. The CDR3 nucleotides read TGTGCCAGCAGCTTAGGGCGGCCTAGCGACCCCCGTAAGCAGTACTTC.

This chain uses TRBV7-6 with TRBJ2-5; 16 bases align to TRBD2. V shed 6 bases, J shed 5 bases, and the junction held 9 bases outside the gene matches. The CDR3 sequence is 17 residues long. CDR1 is SGHVS, CDR2 FNYEAQ, per germline. CDR3 bases: TGTGCCAGCAGTACCGGGACTAGCGGGAGGGCCCGGGAGACCCAGTACTTC. Translating gives CASSTGTSGRARETQYF.

J is TRBJ2-3 and V is TRBV5-1; TRBD2 might be the D (6 bases). The V end lost 0 bases, the J end lost 7 bases, and 12 bases lay between the germline ends. CDR1 is SGHRS and CDR2 is YFSETQ in the germline V gene. There are 14 residues in the CDR3. This CDR3 reads CASSLAVRGNTQYF. DNA of the CDR3: TGCGCCAGCAGCTTGGCCGTCCGGGGGAATACGCAGTATTTT.

A word on this clonotype: It may be a read error: a sequence one base away is much more abundant. This chain connects TRBV7-2 to TRBJ2-1; 7 bases map to TRBD2. In germline, CDR1 is SGHTA, CDR2 FQGNSA. The CDR3 is 15 residues long. The J segment lost 7 bases and the V segment lost 8 bases, leaving 14 bases of the junction unmatched. The CDR3 DNA follows: TGTGCCAGCGGGGAGACTAGCTGGTTTGGAAATGAGCAGTTCTTC. Amino acids: CASGETSWFGNEQFF. Full variable domain (rest looked up from reference TRBV7-2 and TRBJ2-1): GAGVSQSPSNKVTEKGKDVELRCDPISGHTALYWYRQSLGQGLEFLIYFQGNSAPDKSGLPSDRFSAERTGGSVSTLTIQRTQQEDSAVYLCASGETSWFGNEQFFGPGTRLTVL.

About this clonotype itself: The junction shows a germline mismatch at one end, possibly a read error. The chain is built from TRBV6-5 and TRBJ1-1; 7 positions match TRBD1. CDR1 is MNHEY, CDR2 SVGAGI, per germline. This CDR3 comprises 15 residues. CDR3 residues: CASSYAPGGLGEAFF. The CDR3, as DNA: TGTGCCAGCAGTTACGCGCCAGGGGGACTGGGTGAAGCTTTCTTC.

This clonotype was observed at least ten times. The V gene is TRBV6-2 or TRBV6-3, the J gene TRBJ1-1, with 7 bases that match TRBD1. The germline CDR1 and CDR2 sequences are MNHEY and SVGEGT. There are 16 residues in the CDR3. Trimming took 4 bases from V and 1 from J; bases not matched to a gene: 9. The CDR3 DNA sequence: TGTGCCAGCAGTTCCCTTAGAGGGACAGCGAACACTGAAGCTTTCTTT. Translating it yields CASSSLRGTANTEAFF.

This clonotype was seen at least ten times. V is TRBV12-3 or TRBV12-4 and J is TRBJ2-7; 8 bases are a match to TRBD2. The CDR3 length is 14 residues. Trimming removed 7 bases from V and 4 bases from J; junction bases left unmatched: 9. In nucleotides, the CDR3 is TGTGCCAGCAAGGTCAGCGGGAGCCAGTACGAGCAGTACTTC. Protein product: CASKVSGSQYEQYF.

This clonotype has at least ten counts. The chain has TRBV25-1 and TRBJ2-5, with D possibly called TRBD1 or TRBD2 (6 bases each). V gave up 2 bases and J gave up 2 bases, with 18 bases separating them. CDR3 length: 17 residues. The germline V gene encodes CDR1 MGHDK and CDR2 SYGVNS. CDR3 nucleotide sequence: TGTGCCAGCAGTGAAGGGGGTGTGGGGGGCGTGCAAGAGACCCAGTACTTC. Protein: CASSEGGVGGVQETQYF.

This clonotype was recorded at least ten times. J is TRBJ1-5 and V is TRBV5-6; no definite D call. Trimming cost V 4 bases and J 7 bases, with 12 bases left between them. The CDR3 is made up of 13 amino acids. Germline values: CDR1 SGHDT, CDR2 YYEEEE. The CDR3 DNA reads as TGTGCCAGCAGCGCCGGATTAGGGCAGCCCCAGCATTTT. It yields the protein CASSAGLGQPQHF.